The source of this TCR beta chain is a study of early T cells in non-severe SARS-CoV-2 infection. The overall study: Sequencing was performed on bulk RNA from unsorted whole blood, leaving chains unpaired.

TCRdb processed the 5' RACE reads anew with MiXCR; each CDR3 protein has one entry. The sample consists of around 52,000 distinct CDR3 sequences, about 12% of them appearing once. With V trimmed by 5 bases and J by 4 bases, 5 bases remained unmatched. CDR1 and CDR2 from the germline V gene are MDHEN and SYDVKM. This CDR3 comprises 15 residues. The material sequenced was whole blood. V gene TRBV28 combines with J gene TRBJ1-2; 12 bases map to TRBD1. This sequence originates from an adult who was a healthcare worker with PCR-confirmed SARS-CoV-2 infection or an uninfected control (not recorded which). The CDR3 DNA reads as TGTGCCAGCAGTACGGGACAGGGGGCTCTCTATGGCTACACCTTC. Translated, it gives CASSTGQGALYGYTF.